Listed here are 31 T cell receptor beta chains from one sample, sequenced in a study of identical twins. Each CDR3 protein gets one entry after TCRdb re-called the 5' RACE reads with MiXCR. The table has around 230,000 distinct CDR3 sequences, 6.5% seen once. The same specimen was also included in a second study, on T cells expressing NK-cell markers.

The specimen was CD8+ T cells sorted from blood. These receptors were obtained from a woman aged 18 to 35 in good health.

This clonotype was seen repeatedly, ten times or more. The chain employs TRBV7-8 and TRBJ2-5; no definite D call. V dropped 5 bases and J dropped 6 bases, with 31 bases sitting between them. The CDR3 loop spans 19 amino acids. Germline V lookup: CDR1 SGHVS, CDR2 FQNEAQ. The CDR3 coding sequence is TGTGCCAGCAGCCCCTCCCCAGACGCGTACCTTAGGGTGTCGCAGACCCAGTACTTC. It encodes CASSPSPDAYLRVSQTQYF. Full variable domain (remainder filled in from reference TRBV7-8 and TRBJ2-5): GAGVSQSPRYKVAKRGQDVALRCDPISGHVSLFWYQQALGQGPEFLTYFQNEAQLDKSGLPSDRFFAERPEGSVSTLKIQRTQQEDSAVYLCASSPSPDAYLRVSQTQYFGPGTRLLVL.

The gene calls are TRBV11-2 and TRBJ2-1; 12 positions match TRBD2. V trimming: 0 bases; J trimming: 8 bases; junction bases outside the gene matches: 11. In germline, CDR1 is SGHAT, CDR2 FQNNGV. CDR3 length: 18 amino acids. In DNA form, the CDR3 reads TGTGCCAGCAGCTTAGACCTCCCAGGACTAGCGGGAATGGATGAGCAGTTCTTC. This translates into CASSLDLPGLAGMDEQFF.

This clonotype was seen only a few times. The chain links TRBV3-1 to TRBJ2-2; D might be TRBD2 (6 bases). CDR3 size: 14 residues. Trimming took off 4 bases at V and 4 bases at J, with 10 bases between the two ends. CDR1 LGHDT and CDR2 YNNKEL come from the germline V gene (reference sequence). CDR3 sequence (DNA): TGTGCCAGCAGCCCCCAGGGACTCACCGGGGAGCTGTTTTTT. This codes for CASSPQGLTGELFF.

There are many counts of this clonotype. This chain connects TRBV11-2 to TRBJ2-7; 12 bases match TRBD2. V dropped 7 bases and J dropped 7; count of bases not matched to a gene: 8. This CDR3 has 14 residues. CDR1 is SGHAT and CDR2 is FQNNGV in the germline V gene. CDR3 amino acids: CASTSSGRAREQYF. CDR3 nucleotides: TGTGCCAGCACGTCTAGCGGGAGGGCGCGGGAGCAGTACTTC.

In regard to this clonotype: A single base separates this from a much larger clone, so it may be a read error. The rearrangement links TRBV27 to TRBJ2-2; TRBD1 matches at 8 bases. The CDR3 is 15 residues long. Germline assignment: CDR1 MNHEY and CDR2 SMNVEV (reference sequence). CDR3 amino acids: CASSLGTGHTGKLFF. CDR3 nucleotides: TGTGCCAGCAGTCTCGGGACAGGTCATACCGGGAAGCTGTTTTTT.

The rearrangement uses TRBV7-6 and TRBJ1-2; D unclear. The CDR3 extends over 13 amino acids. CDR1 and CDR2 (germline): SGHVS, FNYEAQ. The V gene lost 3 bases and the J gene lost 2 bases, with 7 bases spanning the gap. Here the CDR3 DNA reads TGTGCCAGCAGCTTGTGGTCAAACTATGGCTACACCTTC. It translates to CASSLWSNYGYTF.

The CDR3 nucleotides read TGTGCCAGTAGGATTTGGCACGCTGCCAATCAGCCCCAGCATTTT. The encoded protein is CASRIWHAANQPQHF. The chain links TRBV19 to TRBJ1-5; no definite D call. The V gene's germline CDR1 is LNHDA and CDR2 SQIVND (reference sequence). This CDR3 comprises 15 residues. V lost 6 bases to trimming and J lost 3 bases, with 15 bases between them.

This clonotype occurred a few times. This chain connects TRBV14 to TRBJ2-1, with TRBD2 identical over 12 bases. With 7 bases clipped from V and 7 bases from J, the junction kept 11 bases outside the gene matches. This CDR3 region has 16 residues. CDR1 and CDR2 (germline): SGHDN, FVKESK. The CDR3 DNA follows: TGTGCCAGCACTTGGACTAGCGGGGCCGGATATAATGAGCAGTTCTTC. Residues: CASTWTSGAGYNEQFF.

This clonotype was seen a handful of times. The rearrangement links TRBV10-3 to TRBJ2-1, with D hard to call. Germline lookup yields CDR1 ENHRY and CDR2 SYGVKD. The CDR3 runs to 13 residues. The V end lost 0 bases, the J end lost 7 bases, and 7 bases lay between the germline ends. CDR3 bases: TGTGCCATCAGTGAGTCGCTAGGGAATGAGCAGTTCTTC. This sequence encodes CAISESLGNEQFF.

The rearrangement joins TRBV7-6 to TRBJ2-1, with D unresolved. The V end lost 4 bases, the J end lost 6 bases, and 10 bases lay between the germline ends. The CDR3 is 13 residues long. Germline values: CDR1 SGHVS, CDR2 FNYEAQ. Here the CDR3 DNA reads TGTGCCAGCAGCTCATTGTTCGCCAATGAGCAGTTCTTC. It specifies CASSSLFANEQFF.

This clonotype turned up a few times. V usage is TRBV27 and J usage is TRBJ2-7, with D unclear. CDR1 MNHEY and CDR2 SMNVEV come from the germline V gene (reference sequence). Trimming cost V 4 bases and J 7 bases, with 14 bases left between them. This CDR3 is 13 amino acids long. CDR3 DNA sequence: TGTGCCAGCAGTTGGGTCGGAGCCCCGGAGCAGTACTTC. This translates into CASSWVGAPEQYF.

Notes on this clonotype: A junction end diverges from the germline sequence, so it may reflect a read error. V is TRBV7-7 and J is TRBJ1-6, with D uncertain. This CDR3 comprises 13 residues. Germline lookup yields CDR1 SSHAT and CDR2 FNYEAQ (reference sequence). In DNA form, the CDR3 reads TGTGCTAGCAGCTTAGCGCCGGATTCACCCCTCCACTTT. Encoded protein: CASSLAPDSPLHF.

This clonotype was counted at least ten times. This chain links TRBV9 with TRBJ1-2, with D tentatively TRBD1 (5 bases). V was clipped by 10 bases and J by 4 bases, with 20 bases between them. The germline gives CDR1 SGDLS, CDR2 YYNGEE. The CDR3 has 14 amino acids. CDR3 nucleotides: TGTGCCTCCGGAAGAAGATCCGGGACCTATGGCTACACCTTC. Encoded protein: CASGRRSGTYGYTF.

The DNA of the CDR3 is TGTGCCAGCAGCGCAACCGGGACTAGCAGGGATACGCAGTATTTT. As protein: CASSATGTSRDTQYF. This chain uses TRBV9 with TRBJ2-3; 9 positions agree with TRBD2. Germline values: CDR1 SGDLS, CDR2 YYNGEE. This CDR3 spans 15 amino acids. Trimming cost V 3 bases and J 6 bases; bases outside gene matches: 8.

At least ten counts were recorded for this clonotype. This sequence joins TRBV27 and TRBJ2-2; D uncertain. The CDR3 has 14 residues. Germline lookup yields CDR1 MNHEY and CDR2 SMNVEV (reference sequence). Deletions cut 3 bases from V and 3 bases from J, with 8 bases between. CDR3 DNA: TGTGCCAGCAGTTTCCTGCTAGACACCGGGGAGCTGTTTTTT. Encoded protein: CASSFLLDTGELFF.

This rearrangement joins TRBV18 to TRBJ1-2; D is uncertain. Germline assignment: CDR1 KGHSH and CDR2 LQKENI. Trimming shortened V by 9 bases and J by 3 bases, and 20 bases separated the two germline ends. The CDR3 is 15 amino acids. The CDR3 bases are TGTGCCAGAACCAGGACGGACTCCATTGACTATGGCTACACCTTC. Its translation: CARTRTDSIDYGYTF. Full variable domain (missing parts from reference TRBV18 and TRBJ1-2): NAGVMQNPRHLVRRRGQEARLRCSPMKGHSHVYWYRQLPEEGLKFMVYLQKENIIDESGMPKERFSAEFPKEGPSILRIQQVVRGDSAAYFCARTRTDSIDYGYTFGSGTRLTVV.

The chain couples TRBV11-2 to TRBJ2-2; the D gene is possibly TRBD2 (6 bases). Deletions cut 5 bases from V and 6 bases from J, with 16 bases between. This CDR3 is built from 15 residues. The germline gives CDR1 SGHAT, CDR2 FQNNGV. CDR3 nucleotide sequence: TGTGCCAGCAGCCCCTTGAAGACGGGAGCCGGGGAGCTGTTTTTT. This sequence encodes CASSPLKTGAGELFF.

This clonotype was recorded many times. The CDR3 reads CASSQEPTLYEQYF. CDR3 in DNA: TGTGCCAGCAGCCAAGAACCCACCCTCTACGAGCAGTACTTC. V gene TRBV3-1 combines with J gene TRBJ2-7; the D is unclear. This CDR3 comprises 14 residues. Per the germline V gene, CDR1 is LGHDT and CDR2 is YNNKEL (reference sequence). Trimming left V 0 bases short and J 3 bases short, with 9 bases between.

The gene calls are TRBV5-6 and TRBJ1-2; no clear D gene. V was shortened by 0 bases and J by 3 bases, with 9 bases between the two germline ends. Germline V gene data show CDR1 as SGHDT and CDR2 as YYEEEE. CDR3 length: 14 residues. This CDR3 reads CASSLGSMYYGYTF. The DNA of the CDR3 is TGTGCCAGCAGCTTGGGCAGTATGTACTATGGCTACACCTTC.

This clonotype was counted many times. The chain recombines TRBV12-3 or TRBV12-4 with TRBJ1-5; tentative D call: TRBD1 (6 bases). This CDR3 has 14 residues. V lost 5 bases, J lost 5 bases, and 13 bases lay in between. The CDR3 bases are TGTGCCAGCAGTGACACGACAGGCGATCAGCCCCAGCATTTT. Translation gives CASSDTTGDQPQHF.

This clonotype was counted many times. The chain is built from TRBV5-1 and TRBJ2-7, with TRBD2 matching over 10 bases. Germline lookup yields CDR1 SGHRS and CDR2 YFSETQ. This CDR3 has 15 residues. With V trimmed by 2 bases and J by 5 bases, 7 bases remained unmatched. The chain's CDR3 is CASSFRASGSNEQYF. The CDR3 region has the DNA TGCGCCAGCAGCTTCCGGGCTAGCGGGAGCAACGAGCAGTACTTC.

This clonotype was found a few times. The chain uses TRBV19 and TRBJ1-1, with D perhaps matching TRBD1 (6 bases). Germline CDR1 reads LNHDA; CDR2 reads SQIVND (reference sequence). The CDR3 sequence is 13 residues long. The germline V and J ends were trimmed by 9 bases and 0 bases, with 11 bases remaining between them. CDR3 nucleotide sequence: TGTGCCAGCTATGGACAGTTGAACACTGAAGCTTTCTTT. Its translation is CASYGQLNTEAFF.

The CDR3 coding sequence is TGCGCCAGCAGTGAGGCTAGATCCTACAATGAGCAGTTCTTC. This sequence encodes CASSEARSYNEQFF. The rearrangement links TRBV10-1 to TRBJ2-1; D not resolved. The V end lost 2 bases, the J end lost 1 base, and 6 bases lay between the germline ends. CDR3 length: 14 amino acids. Per the germline V gene, CDR1 is WNHNN and CDR2 is SYGVQD (reference sequence).

The V call is TRBV20-1, the J call TRBJ2-3; TRBD1 agrees at 8 bases. CDR1 is DFQATT, CDR2 SNEGSKA, per germline (reference sequence). The V gene end was trimmed by 6 bases and the J gene end by 3 bases; junction bases not matched to a gene: 8. This CDR3 spans 14 amino acids. The CDR3 protein is CSAGQGGITDTQYF. The CDR3 coding sequence is TGCAGTGCCGGACAGGGCGGTATAACAGATACGCAGTATTTT.

The chain uses TRBV20-1 and TRBJ2-5, with TRBD1 matching over 8 bases. V dropped 6 bases and J dropped 5; count of bases not matched to a gene: 11. This CDR3 comprises 14 residues. Per germline, CDR1 DFQATT and CDR2 SNEGSKA (reference sequence). CDR3: CSAQPQGAGETQYF. The CDR3 bases are TGCAGTGCCCAACCTCAGGGGGCCGGGGAGACCCAGTACTTC.

This clonotype was counted at least ten times. The chain carries TRBV9 and TRBJ2-7, with D tentatively TRBD2 (5 bases). With 3 bases removed from V and 2 bases from J, the gap between germline ends came to 15 bases. This CDR3 is 15 amino acids long. Germline lookup yields CDR1 SGDLS and CDR2 YYNGEE. The CDR3, as DNA: TGTGCCAGCAGCGGGACCCTGGAGGTCCCCTACGAGCAGTACTTC. As protein: CASSGTLEVPYEQYF.

The chain employs TRBV7-6 and TRBJ2-1, with 11 bases that match TRBD2. The CDR3 runs to 17 residues. With V trimmed by 6 bases and J by 0 bases, 7 bases remained unmatched. Germline assignment: CDR1 SGHVS and CDR2 FNYEAQ. The CDR3, as DNA: TGTGCCAGCAGACTTACTAGCGGGAGTAGCTCCTACAATGAGCAGTTCTTC. Amino acids: CASRLTSGSSSYNEQFF.

V usage is TRBV29-1 and J usage is TRBJ1-1; D is undetermined. CDR3 size: 10 residues. The germline V and J ends were trimmed by 2 bases and 7 bases, with 5 bases remaining between them. Per germline, CDR1 SQVTM and CDR2 ANQGSEA. The CDR3 region is CSVETSEAFF. CDR3 in DNA: TGCAGCGTTGAAACCAGTGAAGCTTTCTTT.

This clonotype was counted many times. The chain is built from TRBV12-3 or TRBV12-4 and TRBJ1-2; 8 bases align to TRBD1. V was clipped by 8 bases and J by 3 bases; unmatched bases: 11. The CDR3 loop spans 15 amino acids. The CDR3 here is CASSRTGPVDYGYTF. In nucleotides, the CDR3 is TGTGCCAGCTCCCGGACAGGGCCAGTCGACTATGGCTACACCTTC.

The gene calls are TRBV18 and TRBJ2-7; perhaps D is TRBD1 or TRBD2 (6 bases each). CDR1 is KGHSH, CDR2 LQKENI, per germline. The CDR3 has 14 amino acids. V shed 2 bases and J shed 2 bases, with 10 bases lying between them. CDR3 DNA: TGTGCCAGCTCACCAAGGGGGGCCCCCTACGAGCAGTACTTC. Translating it yields CASSPRGAPYEQYF. The full variable domain, rest sourced from reference TRBV18 and TRBJ2-7, is NAGVMQNPRHLVRRRGQEARLRCSPMKGHSHVYWYRQLPEEGLKFMVYLQKENIIDESGMPKERFSAEFPKEGPSILRIQQVVRGDSAAYFCASSPRGAPYEQYFGPGTRLTVT.

V gene TRBV11-2 combines with J gene TRBJ2-1, with D perhaps matching TRBD2 (6 bases). The length of the CDR3 is 16 residues. The V end was cut by 6 bases, the J end by 4 bases, with 19 bases between. Germline values: CDR1 SGHAT, CDR2 FQNNGV. The DNA of the CDR3 is TGTGCCAGCAGTCCCAATACGGGGAGCGGGTACAATGAGCAGTTCTTC. Translation gives CASSPNTGSGYNEQFF.